This TCR beta chain was sequenced in a study of cytomegalovirus exposure and HLA in healthy donors. The repertoire was sequenced with immunoSEQ multiplex PCR; TCRdb's copy has only in-frame clones and lacks some. The sample has more than 85,000 clones, roughly 87% seen once. Trimming cost V 6 bases and J 2 bases, with 13 bases left between them. Germline-derived CDR1 and CDR2 are LNHDA and SQIVND (reference sequence). This CDR3 contains 14 residues. This chain links TRBV19 with TRBJ1-1; maybe TRBD1 (6 bases). The clonotype comes from a young woman in good health and CMV-seronegative. The sequenced sample consisted of PBMCs. Here the CDR3 DNA reads TGTGCCAGTAGATTTCAGGGGATTAACACTGAAGCTTTCTTT. This encodes CASRFQGINTEAFF.